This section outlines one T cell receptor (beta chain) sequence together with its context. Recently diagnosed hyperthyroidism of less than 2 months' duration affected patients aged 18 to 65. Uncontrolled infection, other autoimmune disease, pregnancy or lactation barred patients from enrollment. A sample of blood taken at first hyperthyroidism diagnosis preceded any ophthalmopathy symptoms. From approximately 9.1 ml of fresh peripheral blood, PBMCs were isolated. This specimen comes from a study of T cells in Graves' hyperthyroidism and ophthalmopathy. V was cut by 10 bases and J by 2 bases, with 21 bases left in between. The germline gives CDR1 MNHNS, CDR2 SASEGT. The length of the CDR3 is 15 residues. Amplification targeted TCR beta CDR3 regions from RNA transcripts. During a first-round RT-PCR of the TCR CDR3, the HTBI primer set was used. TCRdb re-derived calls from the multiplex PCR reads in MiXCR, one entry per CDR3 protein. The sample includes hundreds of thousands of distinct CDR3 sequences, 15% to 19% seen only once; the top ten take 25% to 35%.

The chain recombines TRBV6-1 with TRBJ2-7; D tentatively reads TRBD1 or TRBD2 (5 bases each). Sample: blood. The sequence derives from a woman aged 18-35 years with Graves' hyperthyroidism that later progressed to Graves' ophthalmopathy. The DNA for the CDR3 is TGTGCCACCCTCCCGATCGGGGCGGTTGCCTACGAGCAGTACTTC. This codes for CATLPIGAVAYEQYF.